The TCR beta chain described here comes from a study of OX40 agonist ivuxolimab in advanced cancers. Deletions cut 0 bases from V and 6 bases from J, with 11 bases between. CDR1 is KGHSH, CDR2 LQKENI, per germline. This CDR3 contains 14 residues. With baseline, cycle 4 day 1, and cycle 7 day 1 as timepoints, blood was sampled. On this clone itself: As yet, its antigen is unknown.

The repertoire was sequenced with immunoSEQ multiplex PCR; TCRdb's copy has only in-frame clones and lacks some. The sample has about 65,000 clones, roughly nine tenths seen once. The study, taken as a whole, reports: Blood T cells, both CD4+ and CD8+, expanded clonally by week 6 at 0.1 to 3.0 mg/kg. Mean expanded clone counts were higher in CD8+ than CD4+ T cells. Normalized T-cell clonal expansion was also low in some nonresponders.

This clonotype originated in an adult with an advanced solid tumor such as melanoma, head and neck, liver or kidney cancer. This chain joins TRBV18 and TRBJ1-2; the D is unclear. The material was CD4+ or CD8+ T cells sorted from blood, obtained in a trial of the OX40 agonist ivuxolimab. CDR3 amino acids: CASSPPTDGHGYTF. CDR3 DNA: TGTGCCAGCTCACCACCGACCGATGGCCATGGCTACACCTTC.